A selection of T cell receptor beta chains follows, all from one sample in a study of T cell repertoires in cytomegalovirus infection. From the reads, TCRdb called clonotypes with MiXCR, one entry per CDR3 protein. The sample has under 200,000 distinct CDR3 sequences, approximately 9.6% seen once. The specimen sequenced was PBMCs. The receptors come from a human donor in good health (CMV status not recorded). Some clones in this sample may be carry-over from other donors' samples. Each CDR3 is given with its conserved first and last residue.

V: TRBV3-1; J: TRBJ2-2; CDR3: CASSQIGLALPGELFF
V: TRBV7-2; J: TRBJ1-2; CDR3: CASSLDGTHNYGYTF
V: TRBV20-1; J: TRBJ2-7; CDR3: CSAREPGGSYEQYF
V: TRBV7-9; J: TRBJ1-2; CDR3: CASSLTPSEVGYTF
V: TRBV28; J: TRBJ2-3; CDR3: CASGGRLMVPDTQYF
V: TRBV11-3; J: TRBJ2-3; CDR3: CASSLGPSASTDTQYF
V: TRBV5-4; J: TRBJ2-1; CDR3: CASSLSQRGGSYNEQFF
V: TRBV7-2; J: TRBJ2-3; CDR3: CASSGAGGGTDTRYF
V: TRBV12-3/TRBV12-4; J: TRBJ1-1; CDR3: CASSWATEAFF
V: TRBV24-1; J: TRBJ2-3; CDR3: CATSDRTGGPATDTQYF
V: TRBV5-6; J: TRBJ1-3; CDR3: CASSSRASGNTIYF
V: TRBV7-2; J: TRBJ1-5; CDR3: CASSLLYGQPQHF
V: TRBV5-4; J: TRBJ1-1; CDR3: CASSLVGGTNTEAFF
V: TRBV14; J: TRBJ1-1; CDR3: CASSQVGTTEAFF
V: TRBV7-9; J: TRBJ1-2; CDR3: CASSFESYGYTF
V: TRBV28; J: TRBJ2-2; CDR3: CASSLMRGGQGDTGELFF
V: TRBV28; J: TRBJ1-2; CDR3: CASSLTGTSPSKNYGYTF
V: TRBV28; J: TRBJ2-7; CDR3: CASSSLGTGAYEQYF
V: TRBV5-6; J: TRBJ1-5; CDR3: CASSLAANSNQPQHF
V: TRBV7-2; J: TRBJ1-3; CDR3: CASSPGHYSGNTIYF
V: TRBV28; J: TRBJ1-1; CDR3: CATSNLKRQGYEAFF
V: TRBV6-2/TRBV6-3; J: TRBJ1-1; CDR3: CASTSLGRNTEAFF
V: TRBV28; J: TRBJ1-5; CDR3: CATRRNHINQPQHF
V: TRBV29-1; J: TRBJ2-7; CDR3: CSAVGQRIGEQYF
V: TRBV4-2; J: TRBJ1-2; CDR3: CASSTGLMGGYTF
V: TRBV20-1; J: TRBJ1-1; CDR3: CSARGQPDLEAFF
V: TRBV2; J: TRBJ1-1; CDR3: CASRGRGPLSAAFF
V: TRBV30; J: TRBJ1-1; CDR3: CAWSSDSGAEAFF
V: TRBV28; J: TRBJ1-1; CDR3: CATRDRRNTEAFF
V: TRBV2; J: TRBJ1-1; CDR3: CASSEGGGYTEAFF
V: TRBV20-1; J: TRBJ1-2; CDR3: CSARVGQGAYGYTF
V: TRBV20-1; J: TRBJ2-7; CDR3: CSVRGVGYEQYF
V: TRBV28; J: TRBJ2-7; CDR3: CASNLAGGVYEQYF
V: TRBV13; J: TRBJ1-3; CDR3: CASSLKGQAGSGNTIYF
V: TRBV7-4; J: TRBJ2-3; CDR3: CANIPTFDADTQYF
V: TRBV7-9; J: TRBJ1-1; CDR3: CASSFQGMGTEAFF
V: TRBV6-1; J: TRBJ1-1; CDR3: CASSPLGAGTEAFF
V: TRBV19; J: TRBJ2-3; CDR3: CASSIQRAVTDTQYF
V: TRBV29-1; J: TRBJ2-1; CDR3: CSVEDQLAGDITDNEQFF
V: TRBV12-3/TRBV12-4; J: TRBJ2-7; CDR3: CASSSSEGVANRF
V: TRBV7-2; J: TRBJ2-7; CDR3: CASSLMRLTYEQYF
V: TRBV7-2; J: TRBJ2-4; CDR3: CASGPVILAGERNIQYF
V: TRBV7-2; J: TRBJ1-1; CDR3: CASSLTGVTGRVAGWNTEAFF
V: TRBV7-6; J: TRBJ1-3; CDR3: CASSPVSVGGAGNTIYF
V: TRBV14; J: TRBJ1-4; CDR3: CASSQGPQSLEKLFF
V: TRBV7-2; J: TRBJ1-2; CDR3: CASGIQGADYGYTF
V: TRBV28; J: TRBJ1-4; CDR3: CASSPPGEKLFF
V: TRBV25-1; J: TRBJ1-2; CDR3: CASGERYGYTF
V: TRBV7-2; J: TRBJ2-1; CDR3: CASQRGRASNEQFF
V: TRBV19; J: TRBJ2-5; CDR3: CASSSAGGVRETQYF
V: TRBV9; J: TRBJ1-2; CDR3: CASSAPGRKTNYGYTF
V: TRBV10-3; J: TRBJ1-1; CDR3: CAISESANTEAFF
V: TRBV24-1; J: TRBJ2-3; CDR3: CATSGGAFRTDTQYF
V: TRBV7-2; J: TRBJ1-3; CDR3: CASSPNTGNTIYF
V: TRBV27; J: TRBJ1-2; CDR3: CASSLSGANYGYTF